The clone carrying this TCR beta chain was seen only once. Other DNA sequences in this specimen translate into the identical CDR3. The data derive from a study of blood T cell repertoires in COVID-19. Study context: Both acute and convalescent COVID-19 samples were obtained from the United States, Italy and Spain. T cells, B-cell-depleted T cells, or PBMCs provided the cDNA or gDNA that served as material.

The CDR3 runs to 13 residues. Trimming removed 1 base at V and 5 bases at J, with 7 bases between. In the authors' workflow: Nucleated cell number was recorded as an estimate derived from reference gene primer amplification. Data came from immunoSEQ multiplex PCR; TCRdb stores just in-frame clones and leaves some out. That table gives V, J and clone size, and the DNA gave D and trimming. The sample carries around 120,000 clones, approximately 85% recorded once. The clonotype comes from a human donor in a cohort sampled during active COVID-19. The sample consisted of peripheral blood. The chain is built from TRBV12-3 or TRBV12-4 and TRBJ2-3; TRBD2 is a possible D gene (5 bases). The CDR3 DNA follows: TGTGCCAGCAGTTTAGAACGGGGAGATACGCAGTATTTT. Protein sequence: CASSLERGDTQYF.